Below, 17 T cell receptor beta chains from the same sample are listed, as sequenced in a study of neurological immune-mediated disorders. TCRdb fed the 5' RACE reads into MiXCR, producing one record per CDR3 protein. The sample has tens of thousands of distinct CDR3 sequences, 3.5% to 5.5% seen once. The sequenced sample consisted of PBMCs. Receptors were obtained from a man aged 30-40 years with multiple sclerosis.

This clonotype was counted ten times or more. V and J are TRBV27 and TRBJ1-1; 7 bases fit TRBD1. There are 13 residues in the CDR3. The junction had 3 bases not matched to a gene; V was cut back by 7 bases and J by 1 base. Germline V gene data show CDR1 as MNHEY and CDR2 as SMNVEV (reference sequence). CDR3 region: CASTHRGNTEAFF. CDR3 DNA sequence: TGTGCCAGCACCCACAGGGGGAACACTGAAGCTTTCTTT.

The rearrangement joins TRBV5-6 to TRBJ2-2, with TRBD2 matching 14 bases. The ends lost 7 bases at V and 4 bases at J; junction bases unmatched: 18. From germline, CDR1 is SGHDT and CDR2 YYEEEE. The CDR3 is 20 residues long. CDR3 DNA: TGTGCCAGCGATAGGACCGTGAGACTAGCGGGGGGGCAGTCCACCGGGGAGCTGTTTTTT. Amino acid sequence: CASDRTVRLAGGQSTGELFF.

The gene calls are TRBV20-1 and TRBJ1-2; 11 bases map to TRBD1. The CDR3 totals 15 residues. In germline, CDR1 is DFQATT, CDR2 SNEGSKA (reference sequence). J gave up 6 bases and V 5 bases, and 11 bases lay outside the gene matches. This CDR3 reads CSAPPAGTGGNGYTF. The CDR3 DNA follows: TGCAGTGCTCCTCCCGCCGGGACAGGGGGGAATGGCTACACCTTC.

In its sample, this clonotype was seen many times. The chain uses TRBV12-3 or TRBV12-4 and TRBJ1-1; D may be TRBD1 (6 bases). V was pared by 7 bases and J by 3 bases, with 18 bases between. The CDR3 consists of 15 residues. CDR3 sequence (DNA): TGTGCCAGCATCTTAACCGGGACAATACACACTGAAGCTTTCTTT. This encodes CASILTGTIHTEAFF.

In its sample, this clonotype was seen a few times. V gene TRBV20-1 combines with J gene TRBJ1-2; D is ambiguous. The CDR3 runs 12 residues. V was trimmed by 3 bases and J by 3 bases, leaving 8 bases between them. Germline CDR1 and CDR2: DFQATT and SNEGSKA (reference sequence). CDR3 loop: CSASGQDYGYTF. For the CDR3, the DNA is TGCAGTGCTAGCGGCCAGGACTATGGCTACACCTTC.

This clonotype was seen ten or more times. The chain uses TRBV5-4 and TRBJ1-2, with 7 bases fitting TRBD1. The V gene's germline CDR1 is SGHNT and CDR2 YYREEE (reference sequence). After removal of 5 bases from V and 3 bases from J, the junction contained 4 bases not matched to a gene. The CDR3 contains 13 residues. This chain's CDR3 is CASRRGTDYGYTF. Here the CDR3 DNA reads TGTGCCAGCAGGCGCGGGACAGACTATGGCTACACCTTC.

The CDR3 is CSAGQGSTDTQYF. The CDR3 DNA is TGCAGTGCTGGACAGGGGAGCACAGATACGCAGTATTTT. The chain has TRBV20-1 and TRBJ2-3; 9 bases are shared with TRBD1. From germline, CDR1 is DFQATT and CDR2 SNEGSKA (reference sequence). This CDR3 is built from 13 residues. The V gene end was trimmed by 5 bases and the J gene end by 0 bases; junction bases not matched to a gene: 0.

This clonotype was detected many times. The CDR3 protein is CASSVDRDNSPLHF. Written as DNA, the CDR3 is TGCGCCAGCAGCGTGGACAGGGATAATTCACCCCTCCACTTT. V gene TRBV5-1 combines with J gene TRBJ1-6, with 8 bases that match TRBD1. Germline CDR1 is SGHRS and CDR2 is YFSETQ. The CDR3 has 14 amino acids. Germline trimming cut 4 bases from V and 5 bases from J; bases unmatched to any gene: 2. The full variable domain, in which reference TRBV5-1 and TRBJ1-6 provide the parts outside the CDR3, is KAGVTQTPRYLIKTRGQQVTLSCSPISGHRSVSWYQQTPGQGLQFLFEYFSETQRNKGNFPGRFSGRQFSNSRSEMNVSTLELGDSALYLCASSVDRDNSPLHFGNGTRLTVT.

This clonotype occurred many times. This rearrangement joins TRBV5-6 to TRBJ1-1; 7 bases map to TRBD1. The CDR3 spans 15 residues. Germline CDR1 SGHDT, CDR2 YYEEEE. V shed 2 bases and J 5 bases; nucleotides not matched to a gene: 9. CDR3 in DNA: TGTGCCAGCAGCTTCTGGACAGGCCCGGGGACTGAAGCTTTCTTT. Protein: CASSFWTGPGTEAFF.

This clonotype was detected many times. A much larger clone lies one base from this, so it may be a read error. The chain carries TRBV10-3 and TRBJ2-3; 7 nucleotides agree with TRBD2. V dropped 6 bases and J dropped 5; count of bases not matched to a gene: 8. This CDR3 has 14 amino acids. The germline CDR1 and CDR2 sequences are ENHRY and SYGVKD. CDR3 sequence (DNA): TGTGCCATCAGCCTAGGAATAGCGGGAGATACGCAGTATTTT. Amino acid sequence: CAISLGIAGDTQYF.

The table lists this clonotype with many counts. This sequence joins TRBV20-1 and TRBJ1-2; TRBD1 agrees at 9 bases. The V gene end was trimmed by 1 base and the J gene end by 3 bases; junction bases not matched to a gene: 9. Germline assignment: CDR1 DFQATT and CDR2 SNEGSKA (reference sequence). The CDR3 sequence is 16 residues long. CDR3 coding DNA: TGCAGTGCTAGAGTGTTAACAGGGGGCGGGGACTATGGCTACACCTTC. This translates into CSARVLTGGGDYGYTF.

In this sample, this clonotype turned up a few times. V usage is TRBV27 and J usage is TRBJ1-1, with D hard to call. Trimming left V 6 bases short and J 1 base short, with 15 bases between. Looked up from germline, CDR1 is MNHEY and CDR2 is SMNVEV (reference sequence). The CDR3 contains 15 residues. The CDR3 region is CASRPQLAPNTEAFF. In DNA form, the CDR3 reads TGTGCCAGCAGACCGCAGTTGGCGCCGAACACTGAAGCTTTCTTT.

This clonotype was observed at least ten times. The CDR3 DNA sequence: TGTGCCAGCAGCCACCGGAGGCGGGGGGCCCCCTACGAGCAGTACTTC. Protein product: CASSHRRRGAPYEQYF. V is TRBV3-1 and J is TRBJ2-7; 8 bases map to TRBD2. The CDR3 is 16 amino acids. CDR1 LGHDT and CDR2 YNNKEL come from the germline V gene (reference sequence). Trimming removed 3 bases from V and 2 bases from J; junction bases left unmatched: 9.

There are many counts of this clonotype. The genes are TRBV29-1 and TRBJ1-5; D unclear. The CDR3 runs to 12 residues. The germline V and J ends were trimmed by 4 bases and 3 bases, with 7 bases remaining between them. Germline V CDR1 and CDR2: SQVTM, ANQGSEA. The CDR3 nucleotides are TGCAGCGTTGGGGATATCAATCAGCCCCAGCATTTT. Its translation is CSVGDINQPQHF.

This clonotype was found many times. The gene calls are TRBV10-3 and TRBJ1-1; no definite D call. The CDR3 consists of 13 residues. V dropped 6 bases and J dropped 0 bases, with 8 bases sitting between them. Germline values: CDR1 ENHRY, CDR2 SYGVKD. CDR3 in DNA: TGTGCCATCAGCACCCATATGAACACTGAAGCTTTCTTT. This translates into CAISTHMNTEAFF.

This clonotype was observed at least ten times. The chain couples TRBV5-1 to TRBJ1-1; 7 bases match TRBD1. J was trimmed by 5 bases and V by 2 bases; bases with no gene match: 9. Germline loops: CDR1 SGHRS, CDR2 YFSETQ. The CDR3 spans 15 residues. The CDR3 bases are TGCGCCAGCAGCTTCTTTGGGACAGTCGGAACTGAAGCTTTCTTT. As protein: CASSFFGTVGTEAFF.

Many counts were recorded for this clonotype. The gene calls are TRBV5-1 and TRBJ1-2; D gene ambiguous. The V gene lost 0 bases and the J gene lost 1 base, with 10 bases spanning the gap. Germline assignment: CDR1 SGHRS and CDR2 YFSETQ. The CDR3 runs to 15 residues. The CDR3 sequence is CASSLDGLGNYGYTF. Written as DNA, the CDR3 is TGCGCCAGCAGCTTGGATGGGTTGGGTAACTATGGCTACACCTTC.